These 27 T cell receptor beta chains were sequenced from one sample in a study of CD8 T cells in Susac syndrome. Random hexamers were used to reverse transcribe an amount of roughly 0.5 to 1 ug RNA. TCRdb fed the immunoSEQ multiplex PCR reads into MiXCR, producing one record per CDR3 protein. The sample carries 85,000 to 130,000 distinct CDR3 sequences, roughly 94% recorded once. Sequenced input: CD8+ T cells from PBMCs. All receptors derive from a human donor with Susac syndrome.

The rearrangement joins TRBV9 to TRBJ2-1; no clear D. Germline V gene sequence: CDR1 SGDLS, CDR2 YYNGEE. The CDR3 runs 13 residues. Trimming cost V 0 bases and J 6 bases, with 7 bases left between them. CDR3 sequence: CASSVVWGNEQFF. The DNA of the CDR3 is TGTGCCAGCAGCGTAGTTTGGGGCAATGAGCAGTTCTTC.

Only one count was recorded for this clonotype. The DNA for the CDR3 is TGCGCCAGCAGCTGGAGCGGGGGGCCCGGTGGCTACACCTTC. It codes for CASSWSGGPGGYTF. V is TRBV5-1 and J is TRBJ1-2; maybe TRBD1 (6 bases). V was cut by 3 bases and J by 7 bases, with 16 bases left in between. In germline, CDR1 is SGHRS, CDR2 YFSETQ. The CDR3 has 14 amino acids.

The rearrangement links TRBV7-9 to TRBJ2-7; D possibly corresponds to TRBD2 (6 bases). Germline CDR1 reads SEHNR; CDR2 reads FQNEAQ (reference sequence). The CDR3 has 15 amino acids. Trimming shortened V by 5 bases and J by 0 bases, and 14 bases separated the two germline ends. This chain's CDR3 is CASSPPGTASYEQYF. The CDR3 bases are TGTGCCAGCAGCCCCCCGGGGACTGCCTCCTACGAGCAGTACTTC.

This clonotype was seen just once. V is TRBV6-5 and J is TRBJ2-7; 7 bases are shared with TRBD2. This CDR3 spans 16 amino acids. Germline values: CDR1 MNHEY, CDR2 SVGAGI. Trimming at V came to 0 bases and at J to 0 bases, leaving 5 bases not matched to a gene. The CDR3: CASSYSASGSSYEQYF. DNA of the CDR3: TGTGCCAGCAGTTACTCGGCTAGCGGAAGCTCCTACGAGCAGTACTTC.

The V call is TRBV14, the J call TRBJ2-5; no reliable D call. V was trimmed by 3 bases and J by 4 bases, leaving 12 bases between them. Germline CDR1 is SGHDN and CDR2 is FVKESK. CDR3 size: 14 residues. CDR3 bases: TGTGCCAGCAGCCACCACAGCTTCGTAGAGACCCAGTACTTC. Amino acid sequence: CASSHHSFVETQYF.

The chain combines TRBV12-3 or TRBV12-4 with TRBJ1-4; D is unclear. V was shortened by 8 bases and J by 7 bases, with 17 bases between the two germline ends. The CDR3 length is 14 residues. CDR3 loop: CASRPGQASEKLFF. As DNA, the CDR3 is TGTGCCAGCCGCCCCGGTCAGGCGTCTGAAAAACTGTTTTTT.

The chain is built from TRBV2 and TRBJ2-1; TRBD2 matches 9 bases. The V gene end was trimmed by 0 bases and the J gene end by 0 bases; junction bases not matched to a gene: 3. The CDR3 runs 17 residues. In germline, CDR1 is SNHLY, CDR2 FYNNEI. CDR3 DNA sequence: TGTGCCAGCAGTGAAGCAAGAGCGGGGGGCTCCTACAATGAGCAGTTCTTC. Translation: CASSEARAGGSYNEQFF.

The chain has TRBV7-9 and TRBJ2-7; TRBD1 aligns across 11 bases. CDR3 size: 14 residues. V trimming: 5 bases; J trimming: 7 bases; junction bases outside the gene matches: 7. Germline lookup yields CDR1 SEHNR and CDR2 FQNEAQ (reference sequence). This chain's CDR3 is CASSPGQGVGEQYF. The CDR3 DNA is TGTGCCAGCAGCCCGGGACAGGGGGTAGGGGAGCAGTACTTC.

The chain links TRBV6-5 to TRBJ1-2, with a tentative D call TRBD1 (5 bases). The length of the CDR3 is 15 residues. The V gene lost 0 bases and the J gene lost 5 bases, with 13 bases spanning the gap. The germline V gene encodes CDR1 MNHEY and CDR2 SVGAGI. CDR3 amino acids: CASSYSTVRDYGYTF. In nucleotides, the CDR3 is TGTGCCAGCAGTTACTCGACGGTCAGGGATTATGGCTACACCTTC.

The V and J genes are TRBV13 and TRBJ2-3; TRBD2 agrees at 7 bases. V shed 7 bases, J shed 6 bases, and the junction held 10 bases outside the gene matches. Germline CDR1 PRHDT, CDR2 FYEKMQ (reference sequence). The CDR3 spans 14 residues. CDR3 region: CASNPWGGGDTQYF. As DNA, the CDR3 is TGTGCCAGCAACCCCTGGGGCGGGGGTGATACGCAGTATTTT.

The chain is built from TRBV4-3 and TRBJ1-2; 7 nucleotides agree with TRBD1. Germline CDR1 reads LGHNA; CDR2 reads YSLEER. Trimming cost V 0 bases and J 2 bases; bases outside gene matches: 3. The CDR3 has 15 residues. CDR3 sequence (DNA): TGCGCCAGCAGCCAAGATGTGACAGGGAACTATGGCTACACCTTC. Protein product: CASSQDVTGNYGYTF.

This chain links TRBV12-3 or TRBV12-4 with TRBJ2-3, with 7 bases matching TRBD2. The J segment lost 1 base and the V segment lost 5 bases, leaving 6 bases of the junction unmatched. There are 15 residues in the CDR3. CDR3 region: CASSGPGLRTDTQYF. CDR3 coding DNA: TGTGCCAGCAGTGGCCCGGGACTACGCACAGATACGCAGTATTTT.

This clonotype was detected once. This chain connects TRBV11-2 to TRBJ1-1; TRBD1 is a possible D gene (5 bases). Trimming stripped 5 bases from V and 3 bases from J, with 13 bases between. CDR1 SGHAT and CDR2 FQNNGV come from the germline V gene. This CDR3 has 14 amino acids. The DNA for the CDR3 is TGTGCCAGCAGCCCGGGGCGCGGATACACTGAAGCTTTCTTT. Amino acid sequence: CASSPGRGYTEAFF.

The CDR3 bases are TGTGCCAGCAGCTTAGGCCGGGGGTTCGGTGATGGCTACACCTTC. Residues: CASSLGRGFGDGYTF. The rearrangement joins TRBV13 to TRBJ1-2; a possible D gene is TRBD1 (5 bases). The germline V gene encodes CDR1 PRHDT and CDR2 FYEKMQ (reference sequence). Deletions cut 0 bases from V and 6 bases from J, with 14 bases between. There are 15 residues in the CDR3.

The chain couples TRBV24-1 to TRBJ2-2; 7 bases agree with TRBD2. CDR3 length equals 17 residues. The V gene's germline CDR1 is KGHDR and CDR2 SFDVKD. Trimming removed 2 bases from V and 0 bases from J; junction bases left unmatched: 5. CDR3 in DNA: TGTGCCACCAGTGATTCCGCAGCGGGACCGAACACCGGGGAGCTGTTTTTT. This gives the protein CATSDSAAGPNTGELFF.

V gene TRBV12-3 or TRBV12-4 combines with J gene TRBJ2-4; 7 bases match TRBD2. The CDR3 has 15 residues. Trimming took 5 bases from V and 5 from J; bases not matched to a gene: 9. The CDR3 loop is CASSPLAGDENIQYF. In DNA, the CDR3 is TGTGCCAGCAGTCCCTTGGCGGGGGACGAAAACATTCAGTACTTC.

This clonotype was picked up one time. The chain carries TRBV7-9 and TRBJ2-7; TRBD2 is a possible D gene (5 bases). This CDR3 region has 13 residues. V lost 5 bases to trimming and J lost 5 bases, with 13 bases between them. CDR1 is SEHNR, CDR2 FQNEAQ, per germline (reference sequence). As DNA, the CDR3 is TGTGCCAGCAGCGACATGAGGGTAGACGAGCAGTACTTC. This codes for CASSDMRVDEQYF.

The chain carries TRBV13 and TRBJ2-5, with D uncertain. Between the trimmed V and J ends, which lost 4 bases and 2 bases, there was a span of 8 bases. This CDR3 is 13 amino acids long. CDR1 is PRHDT and CDR2 is FYEKMQ in the germline V gene (reference sequence). The CDR3: CASSSGRQETQYF. DNA for the CDR3: TGTGCCAGCAGCTCCGGACGGCAAGAGACCCAGTACTTC.

This chain joins TRBV3-1 and TRBJ2-3; the D is unclear. The CDR3 is made up of 13 amino acids. V shed 1 base and J shed 4 bases, with 6 bases lying between them. The V gene's germline CDR1 is LGHDT and CDR2 YNNKEL (reference sequence). DNA of the CDR3: TGTGCCAGCAGCCAAGCATACCCAGATACGCAGTATTTT. It yields the protein CASSQAYPDTQYF.

The V call is TRBV29-1, the J call TRBJ1-2; D not resolved. V gave up 6 bases and J gave up 8 bases, with 13 bases separating them. Germline CDR1 and CDR2: SQVTM and ANQGSEA. The CDR3 consists of 11 residues. In nucleotides, the CDR3 is TGCAGCGTCCCGGAGGGCGGAGGCTACACCTTC. It is translated as CSVPEGGGYTF.

V usage is TRBV20-1 and J usage is TRBJ2-5; D is possibly TRBD1 (6 bases). Trimming stripped 6 bases from V and 1 base from J, with 12 bases between. This CDR3 is built from 13 residues. Germline values: CDR1 DFQATT, CDR2 SNEGSKA (reference sequence). CDR3 nucleotides: TGCAGTGCCCCACAGGGCTCCCAAGAGACCCAGTACTTC. Translating it yields CSAPQGSQETQYF.

The chain combines TRBV4-2 with TRBJ2-7; D unclear. Germline-derived CDR1 and CDR2 are LGHNA and YNFKEQ. There are 13 residues in the CDR3. The V and J ends lost 0 bases and 5 bases respectively, with 8 bases between them. The chain's CDR3 is CASSQELPNEQYF. CDR3 DNA: TGTGCCAGCAGCCAAGAACTCCCTAACGAGCAGTACTTC.

The rearrangement uses TRBV13 and TRBJ1-1; no firm D call. V gave up 0 bases and J gave up 0 bases, with 8 bases separating them. The CDR3 has 15 amino acids. Germline CDR1 and CDR2: PRHDT and FYEKMQ (reference sequence). The CDR3 nucleotides are TGTGCCAGCAGCTTAGGTCGCAACATGAACACTGAAGCTTTCTTT. It translates to CASSLGRNMNTEAFF.

In its sample, this clonotype was seen once. The genes are TRBV4-1 and TRBJ1-1; D is unresolved. The CDR3 extends over 16 amino acids. Trimming took 1 base from V and 0 from J, leaving 12 bases between them. CDR1 is MGHRA and CDR2 is YSYEKL in the germline V gene. The CDR3 bases are TGCGCCAGCAGCCAAGGGGCCTCGGGGATGAACACTGAAGCTTTCTTT. This gives the protein CASSQGASGMNTEAFF.

This CDR3 is CSVAGPGQGIIHEQFF. As DNA, the CDR3 is TGCAGCGTTGCCGGTCCGGGACAGGGTATTATCCATGAGCAGTTCTTC. The rearrangement joins TRBV29-1 to TRBJ2-1; 9 bases map to TRBD1. V shed 4 bases, J shed 8 bases, and the junction held 15 bases outside the gene matches. Germline V lookup: CDR1 SQVTM, CDR2 ANQGSEA. This CDR3 has 16 amino acids.

DNA for the CDR3: TGTGCCAGCAGCTTAGACCCTCCAGTCGACCGATATGGCTACACCTTC. Translating it yields CASSLDPPVDRYGYTF. The chain employs TRBV7-9 and TRBJ1-2, with D unclear. The CDR3 contains 16 residues. V gave up 1 base and J gave up 5 bases, with 17 bases separating them. In germline, CDR1 is SEHNR, CDR2 FQNEAQ (reference sequence).

The rearrangement links TRBV7-9 to TRBJ2-1; no clear D gene. The CDR3 extends over 13 amino acids. V was shortened by 1 base and J by 8 bases, with 9 bases between the two germline ends. The germline gives CDR1 SEHNR, CDR2 FQNEAQ (reference sequence). CDR3 DNA: TGTGCCAGCAGCTTAGGCGTGGGCGATGAGCAGTTCTTC. It specifies CASSLGVGDEQFF.